This is a list of T cell receptor beta chains from one sample in a study of molecular identifiers for immune sequencing clone quantification. TCRdb redid the calling of the PCR reads with MiXCR, one entry per CDR3 protein. The data show about 12,000 distinct CDR3 sequences, around 15% seen once. What was sequenced was naive CD8+ T cells from blood, with Jurkat cell RNA spiked in. These receptor sequences come from a human donor in good health. Some libraries in this study had Jurkat cell RNA spiked in. Each CDR3 is given with its conserved first and last residue. Each record gives: J gene, V gene, clone size, D gene, CDR3 protein, CDR3 DNA. A D gene is named only where the DNA matches it firmly. Only some rows state a clone size, as once, few, many or a class for expanded clones.

TRBJ2-3 TRBV20-1 once TRBD2 CSAPLTSGDTDTQYF TGCAGTGCTCCCCTTACTAGCGGGGATACAGATACGCAGTATTTT
TRBJ2-7 TRBV7-2 medium-sized TRBD2 CASSLTPSGTYEQYF TGTGCCAGCAGCCTTACGCCTAGCGGGACGTACGAGCAGTACTTC
TRBJ2-5 TRBV27 - TRBD1 CASRNNQGATQETQYF TGTGCCAGCAGAAACAACCAGGGGGCCACCCAAGAGACCCAGTACTTC
TRBJ1-4 TRBV28 many - CASSTPGTLFF TGTGCCAGCAGCACCCCCGGGACGCTGTTTTTT
TRBJ1-1 TRBV28 many - CASNRGRTEAFF TGTGCCAGCAACCGGGGACGTACTGAAGCTTTCTTT
TRBJ2-1 TRBV5-1 few - CASSLASEQFF TGCGCCAGCAGCTTGGCGAGTGAGCAGTTCTTC
TRBJ2-3 TRBV12-3/TRBV12-4 many - CASSFGFYTDTQYF TGTGCCAGCAGTTTCGGGTTCTACACAGATACGCAGTATTTT
TRBJ2-7 TRBV27 few TRBD1 CASSLDRGPTYEQYF TGTGCCAGCAGTTTAGACAGGGGGCCAACCTACGAGCAGTACTTC
TRBJ2-1 TRBV5-1 many - CASSFDPGYEQFF TGCGCCAGCAGCTTCGATCCGGGGTATGAGCAGTTCTTC
TRBJ1-4 TRBV2 - TRBD1 CASRYTGTENEKLFF TGTGCCAGCAGATACACCGGGACAGAGAATGAAAAACTGTTTTTT
TRBJ2-3 TRBV19 many TRBD2 CASSIGAGGPTDTQYF TGTGCCAGTAGTATTGGAGCGGGAGGGCCCACAGATACGCAGTATTTT
TRBJ2-3 TRBV6-5 medium-sized - CASRESGRSTDTQYF TGTGCCAGCAGAGAAAGTGGGAGGAGCACAGATACGCAGTATTTT
TRBJ2-2 TRBV20-1 medium-sized TRBD2 CSARASGGGELFF TGCAGTGCTAGGGCTAGCGGAGGCGGGGAGCTGTTTTTT
TRBJ2-7 TRBV2 medium-sized - CASSEVRLHEQYF TGTGCCAGCAGTGAAGTAAGGCTCCACGAGCAGTACTTC
TRBJ2-3 TRBV5-4 medium-sized - CASSLGRVTDTQYF TGTGCCAGCAGCTTGGGGCGAGTCACAGATACGCAGTATTTT
TRBJ2-5 TRBV9 many TRBD2 CASSPPPSGSETQYF TGTGCCAGCAGCCCGCCCCCTAGCGGGAGCGAGACCCAGTACTTC
TRBJ2-7 TRBV27 many - CASSPGQTVFEQYF TGTGCCAGCAGCCCTGGACAGACCGTCTTTGAGCAGTACTTC
TRBJ1-1 TRBV27 - - CASKLQGATEAFF TGTGCCAGTAAATTACAGGGAGCGACTGAAGCTTTCTTT
TRBJ2-3 TRBV6-2/TRBV6-3 medium-sized - CASSYVDTQYF TGTGCCAGCAGTTACGTTGATACGCAGTATTTT
TRBJ2-7 TRBV5-1 few TRBD2 CASSLGSSGLADYEQYF TGCGCCAGCAGCTTGGGGTCCTCCGGACTAGCGGACTACGAGCAGTACTTC
TRBJ2-1 TRBV6-1 - - CASTSPFIRQFF TGTGCCAGCACGTCTCCTTTTATAAGGCAGTTCTTC